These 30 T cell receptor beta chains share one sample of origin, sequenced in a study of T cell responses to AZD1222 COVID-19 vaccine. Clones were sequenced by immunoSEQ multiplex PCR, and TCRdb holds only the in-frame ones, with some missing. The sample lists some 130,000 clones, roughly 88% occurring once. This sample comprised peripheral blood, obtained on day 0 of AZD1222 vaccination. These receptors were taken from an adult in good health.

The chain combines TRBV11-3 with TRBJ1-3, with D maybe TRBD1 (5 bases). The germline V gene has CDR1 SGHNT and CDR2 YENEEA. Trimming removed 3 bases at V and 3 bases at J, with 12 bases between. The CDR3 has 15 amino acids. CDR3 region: CASSLGQNYGNTIYF. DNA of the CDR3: TGTGCCAGCAGCTTGGGGCAGAACTATGGAAACACCATATATTTT.

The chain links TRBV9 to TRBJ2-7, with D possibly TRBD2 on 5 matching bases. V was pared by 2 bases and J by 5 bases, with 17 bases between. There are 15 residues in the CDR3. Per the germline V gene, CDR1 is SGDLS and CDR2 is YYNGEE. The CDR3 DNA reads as TGTGCCAGCAGCGTGACGGGCTATCTGGAGGACGAGCAGTACTTC. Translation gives CASSVTGYLEDEQYF.

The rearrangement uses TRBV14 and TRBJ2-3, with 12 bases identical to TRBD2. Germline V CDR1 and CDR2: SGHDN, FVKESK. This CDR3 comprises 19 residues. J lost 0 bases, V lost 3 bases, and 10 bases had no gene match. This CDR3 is CASSHAPLAGGPSTDTQYF. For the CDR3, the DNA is TGTGCCAGCAGCCACGCCCCACTAGCGGGAGGACCTAGCACAGATACGCAGTATTTT.

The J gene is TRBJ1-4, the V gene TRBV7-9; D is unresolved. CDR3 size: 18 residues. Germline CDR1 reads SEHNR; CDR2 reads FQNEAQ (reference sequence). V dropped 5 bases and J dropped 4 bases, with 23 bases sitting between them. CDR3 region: CASSLGVSLNIVNEKLFF. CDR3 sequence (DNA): TGTGCCAGCAGCCTAGGTGTCAGCCTTAATATAGTTAATGAAAAACTGTTTTTT.

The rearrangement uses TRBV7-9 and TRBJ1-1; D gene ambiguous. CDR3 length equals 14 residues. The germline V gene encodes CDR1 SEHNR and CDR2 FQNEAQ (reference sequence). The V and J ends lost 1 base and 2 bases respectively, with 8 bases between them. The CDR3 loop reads CASSLGVVNTEAFF. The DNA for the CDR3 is TGTGCCAGCAGCTTAGGGGTAGTTAACACTGAAGCTTTCTTT. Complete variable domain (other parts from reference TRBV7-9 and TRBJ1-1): DTGVSQNPRHKITKRGQNVTFRCDPISEHNRLYWYRQTLGQGPEFLTYFQNEAQLEKSRLLSDRFSAERPKGSFSTLEIQRTEQGDSAMYLCASSLGVVNTEAFFGQGTRLTVV.

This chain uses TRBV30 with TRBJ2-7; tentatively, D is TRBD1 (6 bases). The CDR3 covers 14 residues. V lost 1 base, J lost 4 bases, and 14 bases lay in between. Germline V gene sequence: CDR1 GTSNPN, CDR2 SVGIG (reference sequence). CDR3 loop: CAWSGGQGVYEQYF. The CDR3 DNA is TGTGCCTGGAGTGGGGGGCAGGGTGTATACGAGCAGTACTTC.

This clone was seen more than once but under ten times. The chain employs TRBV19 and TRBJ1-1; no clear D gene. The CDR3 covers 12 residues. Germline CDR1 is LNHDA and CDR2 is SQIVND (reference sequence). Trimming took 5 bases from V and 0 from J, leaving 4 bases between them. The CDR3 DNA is TGTGCCAGTAGTGTAGTGAACACTGAAGCTTTCTTT. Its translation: CASSVVNTEAFF.

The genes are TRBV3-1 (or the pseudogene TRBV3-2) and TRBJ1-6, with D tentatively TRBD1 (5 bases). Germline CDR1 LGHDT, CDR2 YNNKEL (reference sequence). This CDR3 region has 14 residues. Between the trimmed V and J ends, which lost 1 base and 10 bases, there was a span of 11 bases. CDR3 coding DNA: TGTGCCAGCAGCCAAGGGCAGGGCCGGTCACCCCTCCACTTT. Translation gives CASSQGQGRSPLHF.

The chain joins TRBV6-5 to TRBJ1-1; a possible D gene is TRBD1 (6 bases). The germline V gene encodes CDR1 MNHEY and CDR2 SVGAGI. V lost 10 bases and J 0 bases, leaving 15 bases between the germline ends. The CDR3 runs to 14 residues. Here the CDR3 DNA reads TGTGCCACCGCTACAGGGCTCGTGAACACTGAAGCTTTCTTT. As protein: CATATGLVNTEAFF.

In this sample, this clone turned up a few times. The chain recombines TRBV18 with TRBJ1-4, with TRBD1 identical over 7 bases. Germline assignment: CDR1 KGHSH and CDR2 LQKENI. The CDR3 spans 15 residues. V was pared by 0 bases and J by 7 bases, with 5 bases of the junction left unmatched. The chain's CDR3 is CASSPPSGGREKLFF. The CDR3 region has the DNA TGTGCCAGCTCACCACCGTCAGGGGGACGTGAAAAACTGTTTTTT.

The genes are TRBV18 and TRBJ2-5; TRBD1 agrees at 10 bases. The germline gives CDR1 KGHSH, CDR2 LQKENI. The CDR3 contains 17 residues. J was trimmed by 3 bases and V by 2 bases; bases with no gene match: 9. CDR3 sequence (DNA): TGTGCCAGCTCACCAACAACCGGGACAGGGGCTAAAGAGACCCAGTACTTC. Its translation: CASSPTTGTGAKETQYF.

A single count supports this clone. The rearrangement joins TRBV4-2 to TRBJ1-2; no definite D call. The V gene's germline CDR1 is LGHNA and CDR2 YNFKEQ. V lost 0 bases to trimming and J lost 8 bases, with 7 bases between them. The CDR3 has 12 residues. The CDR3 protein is CASSQENRGYTF. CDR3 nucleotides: TGTGCCAGCAGCCAAGAAAATAGAGGCTACACCTTC.

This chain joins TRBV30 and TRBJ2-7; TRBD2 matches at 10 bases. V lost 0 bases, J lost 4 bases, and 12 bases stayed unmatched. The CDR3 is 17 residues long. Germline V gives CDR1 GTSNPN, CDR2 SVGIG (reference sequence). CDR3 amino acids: CAWSVRTSGPWGYEQYF. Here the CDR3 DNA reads TGTGCCTGGAGTGTAAGGACTAGCGGCCCTTGGGGGTACGAGCAGTACTTC.

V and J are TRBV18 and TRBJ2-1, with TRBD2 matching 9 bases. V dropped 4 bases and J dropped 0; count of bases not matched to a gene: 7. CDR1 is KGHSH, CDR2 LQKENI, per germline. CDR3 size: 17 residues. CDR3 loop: CASSRKAGGSSYNEQFF. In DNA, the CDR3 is TGTGCCAGCTCACGGAAAGCGGGGGGATCCTCCTACAATGAGCAGTTCTTC.

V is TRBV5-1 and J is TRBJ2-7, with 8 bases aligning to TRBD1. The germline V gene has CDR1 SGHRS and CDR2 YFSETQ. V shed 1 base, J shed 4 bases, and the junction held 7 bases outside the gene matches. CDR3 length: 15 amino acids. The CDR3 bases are TGCGCCAGCAGCTTGACCCAGGGGGCTGGATACGAGCAGTACTTC. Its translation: CASSLTQGAGYEQYF.

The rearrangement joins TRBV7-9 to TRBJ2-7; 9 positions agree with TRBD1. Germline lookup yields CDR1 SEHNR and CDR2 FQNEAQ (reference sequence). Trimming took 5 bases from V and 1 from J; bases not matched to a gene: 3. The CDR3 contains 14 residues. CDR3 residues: CASSHGTGSYEQYF. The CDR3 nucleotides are TGTGCCAGCAGCCACGGGACAGGGTCCTACGAGCAGTACTTC.

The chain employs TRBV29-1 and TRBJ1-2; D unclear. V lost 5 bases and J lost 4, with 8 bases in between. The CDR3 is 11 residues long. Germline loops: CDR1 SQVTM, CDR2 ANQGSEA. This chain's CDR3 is CSVFERYGYTF. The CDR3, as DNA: TGCAGCGTTTTTGAGCGCTATGGCTACACCTTC. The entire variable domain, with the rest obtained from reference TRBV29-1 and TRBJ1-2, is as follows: SAVISQKPSRDICQRGTSLTIQCQVDSQVTMMFWYRQQPGQSLTLIATANQGSEATYESGFVIDKFPISRPNLTFSTLTVSNMSPEDSSIYLCSVFERYGYTFGSGTRLTVV.

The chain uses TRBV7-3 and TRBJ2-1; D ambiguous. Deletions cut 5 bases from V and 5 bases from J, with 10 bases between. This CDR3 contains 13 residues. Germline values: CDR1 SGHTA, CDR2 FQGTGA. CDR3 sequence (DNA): TGTGCCAGCAGCCCCAGCACAGACAATGAGCAGTTCTTC. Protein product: CASSPSTDNEQFF.

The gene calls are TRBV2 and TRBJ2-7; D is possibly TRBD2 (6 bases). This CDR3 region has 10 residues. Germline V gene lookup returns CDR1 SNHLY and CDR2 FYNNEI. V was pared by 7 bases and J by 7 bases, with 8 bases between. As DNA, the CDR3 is TGTGCCAGCACGGGGGAAGAGCAGTACTTC. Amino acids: CASTGEEQYF.

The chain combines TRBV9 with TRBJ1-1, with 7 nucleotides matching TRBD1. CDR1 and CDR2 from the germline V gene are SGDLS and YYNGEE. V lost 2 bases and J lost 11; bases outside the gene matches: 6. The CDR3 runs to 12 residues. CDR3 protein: CASSVRGGEAFF. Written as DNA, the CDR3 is TGTGCCAGCAGCGTTAGAGGGGGCGAGGCTTTCTTT. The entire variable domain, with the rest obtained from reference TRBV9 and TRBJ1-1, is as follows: DSGVTQTPKHLITATGQRVTLRCSPRSGDLSVYWYQQSLDQGLQFLIQYYNGEERAKGNILERFSAQQFPDLHSELNLSSLELGDSALYFCASSVRGGEAFFGQGTRLTVV.

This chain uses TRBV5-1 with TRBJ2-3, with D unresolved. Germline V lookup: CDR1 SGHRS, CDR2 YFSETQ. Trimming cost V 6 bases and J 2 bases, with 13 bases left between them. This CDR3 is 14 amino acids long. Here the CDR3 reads CASTSHTSTDTQYF. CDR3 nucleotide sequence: TGCGCCAGCACCTCTCACACGTCCACAGATACGCAGTATTTT.

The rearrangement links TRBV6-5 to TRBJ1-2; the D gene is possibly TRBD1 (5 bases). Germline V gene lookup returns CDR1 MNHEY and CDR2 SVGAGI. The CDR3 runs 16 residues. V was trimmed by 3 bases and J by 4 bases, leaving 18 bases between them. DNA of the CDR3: TGTGCCAGCAGTTATTGGAGGGGTCATGGAGGCTATGGCTACACCTTC. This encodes CASSYWRGHGGYGYTF.

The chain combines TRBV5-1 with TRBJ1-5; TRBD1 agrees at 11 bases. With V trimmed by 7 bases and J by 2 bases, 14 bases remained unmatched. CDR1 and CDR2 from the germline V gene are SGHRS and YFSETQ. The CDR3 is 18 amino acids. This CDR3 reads CASSDGPGQGGGNQPQHF. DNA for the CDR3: TGCGCCAGCTCAGACGGCCCGGGACAGGGGGGTGGCAATCAGCCCCAGCATTTT.

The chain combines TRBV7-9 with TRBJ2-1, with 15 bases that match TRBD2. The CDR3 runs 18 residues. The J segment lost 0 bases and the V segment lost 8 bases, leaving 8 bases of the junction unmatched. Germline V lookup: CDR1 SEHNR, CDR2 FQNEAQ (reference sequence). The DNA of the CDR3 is TGTGCCAGCCGGACTAGCGGGAGGGTCAGGGGCTCCTACAATGAGCAGTTCTTC. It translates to CASRTSGRVRGSYNEQFF.

CDR3 region: CASSLTTGTTGNEQFF. The DNA for the CDR3 is TGCGCCAGCAGCTTGACGACAGGGACTACTGGCAATGAGCAGTTCTTC. This rearrangement joins TRBV5-1 to TRBJ2-1; D could derive from TRBD1 or TRBD2 (7 bases each). The CDR3 loop spans 16 amino acids. CDR1 is SGHRS and CDR2 is YFSETQ in the germline V gene. The V end lost 1 base, the J end lost 6 bases, and 17 bases lay between the germline ends.

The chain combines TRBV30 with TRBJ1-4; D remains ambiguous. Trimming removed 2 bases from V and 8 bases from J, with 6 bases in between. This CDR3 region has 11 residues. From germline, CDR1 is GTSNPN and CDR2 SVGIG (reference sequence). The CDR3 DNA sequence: TGTGCCTGGAGTTACCTAGAAAAACTGTTTTTT. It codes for CAWSYLEKLFF.

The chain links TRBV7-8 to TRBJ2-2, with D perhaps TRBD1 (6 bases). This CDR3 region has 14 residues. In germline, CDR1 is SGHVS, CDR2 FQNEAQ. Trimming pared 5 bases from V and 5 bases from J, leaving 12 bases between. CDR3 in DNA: TGTGCCAGCAGCCCTTACCAGGGGACCGGGGAGCTGTTTTTT. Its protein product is CASSPYQGTGELFF.

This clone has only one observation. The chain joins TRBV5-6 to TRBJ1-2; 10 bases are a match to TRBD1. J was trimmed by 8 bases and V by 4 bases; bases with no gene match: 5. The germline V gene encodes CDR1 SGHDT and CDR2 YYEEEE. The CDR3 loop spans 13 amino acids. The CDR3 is CASSRTGGQGYTF. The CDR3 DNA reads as TGTGCCAGCAGCCGGACAGGGGGTCAGGGCTACACCTTC.

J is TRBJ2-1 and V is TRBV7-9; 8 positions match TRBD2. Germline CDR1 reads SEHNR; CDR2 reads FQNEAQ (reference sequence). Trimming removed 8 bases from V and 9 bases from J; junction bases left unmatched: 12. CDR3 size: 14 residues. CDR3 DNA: TGTGCCAGCCGCCATACTCGGGGGGGAACTGAGCAGTTCTTC. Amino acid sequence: CASRHTRGGTEQFF.

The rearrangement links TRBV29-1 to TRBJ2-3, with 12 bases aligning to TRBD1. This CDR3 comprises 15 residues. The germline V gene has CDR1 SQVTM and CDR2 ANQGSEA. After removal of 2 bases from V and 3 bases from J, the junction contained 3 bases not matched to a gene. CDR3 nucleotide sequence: TGCAGCGTTGAACGGGACAGGGGGCTTACAGATACGCAGTATTTT. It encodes CSVERDRGLTDTQYF.